Included here is one T cell receptor beta chain sequence, with context. V lost 7 bases to trimming and J lost 8 bases; unmatched junction nucleotides: 4. This CDR3 comprises 11 residues. CDR1 is SEHNR and CDR2 is FQNEAQ in the germline V gene (reference sequence). These data belong to a study of T cell responses to AZD1222 COVID-19 vaccine. Only in-frame clones appear in the TCRdb table, and some are missing; sequencing was by immunoSEQ multiplex PCR. Of 120,000 to 150,000 clones in the sample, 85% to 95% are singletons; the top ten hold more than 0.7%. The sample in question was peripheral blood, obtained on day 0 of MenACWY control vaccination. The sequence came from an adult in good health. The chain carries TRBV7-9 and TRBJ1-1, with 7 bases fitting TRBD1. CDR3 nucleotides: TGTGCCAGCAACCGGGACAGCGAAGCTTTCTTT. Translating gives CASNRDSEAFF.